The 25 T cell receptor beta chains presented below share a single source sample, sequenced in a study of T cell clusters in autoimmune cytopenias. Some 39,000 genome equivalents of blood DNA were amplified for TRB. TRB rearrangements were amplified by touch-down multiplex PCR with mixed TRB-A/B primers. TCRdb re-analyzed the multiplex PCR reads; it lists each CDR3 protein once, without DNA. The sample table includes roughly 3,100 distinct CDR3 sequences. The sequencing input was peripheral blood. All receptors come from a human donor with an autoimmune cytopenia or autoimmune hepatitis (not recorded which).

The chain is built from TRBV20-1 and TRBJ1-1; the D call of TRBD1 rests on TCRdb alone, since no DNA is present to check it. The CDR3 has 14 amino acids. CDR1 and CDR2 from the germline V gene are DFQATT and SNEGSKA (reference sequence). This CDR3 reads CSATIRGGNTEAFF.

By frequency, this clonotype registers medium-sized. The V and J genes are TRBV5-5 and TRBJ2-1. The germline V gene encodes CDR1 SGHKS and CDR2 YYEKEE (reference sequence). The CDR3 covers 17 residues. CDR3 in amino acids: CASSFGLYGSSYNEQFF. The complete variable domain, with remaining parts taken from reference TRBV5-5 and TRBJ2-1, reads DAGVTQSPTHLIKTRGQQVTLRCSPISGHKSVSWYQQVLGQGPQFIFQYYEKEERGRGNFPDRFSARQFPNYSSELNVNALLLGDSALYLCASSFGLYGSSYNEQFFGPGTRLTVL.

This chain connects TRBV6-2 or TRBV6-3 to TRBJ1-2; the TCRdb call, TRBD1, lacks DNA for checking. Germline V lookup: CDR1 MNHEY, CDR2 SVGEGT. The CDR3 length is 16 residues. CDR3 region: CASRKRVGVRSYGYTF.

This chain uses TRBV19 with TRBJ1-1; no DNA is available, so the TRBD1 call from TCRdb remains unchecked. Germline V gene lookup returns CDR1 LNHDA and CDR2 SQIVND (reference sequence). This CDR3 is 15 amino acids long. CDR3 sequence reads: CASSIDGAVFSEAFF.

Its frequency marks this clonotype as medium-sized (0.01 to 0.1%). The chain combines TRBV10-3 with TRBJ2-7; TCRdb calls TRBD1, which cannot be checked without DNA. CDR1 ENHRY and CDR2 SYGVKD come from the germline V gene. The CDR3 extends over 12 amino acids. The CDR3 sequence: CAISGDTYEQYF.

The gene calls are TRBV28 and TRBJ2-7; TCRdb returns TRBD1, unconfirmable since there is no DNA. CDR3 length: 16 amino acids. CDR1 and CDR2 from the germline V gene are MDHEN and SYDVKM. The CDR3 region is CASSSTLDTGLYEQYF. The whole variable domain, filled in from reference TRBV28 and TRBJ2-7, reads DVKVTQSSRYLVKRTGEKVFLECVQDMDHENMFWYRQDPGLGLRLIYFSYDVKMKEKGDIPEGYSVSREKKERFSLILESASTNQTSMYLCASSSTLDTGLYEQYFGPGTRLTVT.

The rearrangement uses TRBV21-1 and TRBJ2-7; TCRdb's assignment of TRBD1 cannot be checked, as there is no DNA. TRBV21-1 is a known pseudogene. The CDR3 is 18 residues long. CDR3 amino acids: CASRRKRFPEGKLDEQYF.

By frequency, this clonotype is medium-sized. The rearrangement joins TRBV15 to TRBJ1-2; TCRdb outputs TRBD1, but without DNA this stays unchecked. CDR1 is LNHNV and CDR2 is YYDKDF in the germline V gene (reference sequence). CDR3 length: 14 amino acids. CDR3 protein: CATSRDQQGVGYTF.

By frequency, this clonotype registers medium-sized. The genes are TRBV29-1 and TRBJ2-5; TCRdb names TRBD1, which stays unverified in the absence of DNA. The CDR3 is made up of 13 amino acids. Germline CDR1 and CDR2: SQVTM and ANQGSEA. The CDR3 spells CSVEEGHWETQYF. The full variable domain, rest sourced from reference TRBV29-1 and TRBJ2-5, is SAVISQKPSRDICQRGTSLTIQCQVDSQVTMMFWYRQQPGQSLTLIATANQGSEATYESGFVIDKFPISRPNLTFSTLTVSNMSPEDSSIYLCSVEEGHWETQYFGPGTRLLVL.

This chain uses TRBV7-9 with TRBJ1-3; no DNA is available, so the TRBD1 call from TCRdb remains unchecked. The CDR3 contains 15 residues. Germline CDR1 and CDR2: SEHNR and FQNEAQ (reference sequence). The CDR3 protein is CASSSRADRGNTIYF.

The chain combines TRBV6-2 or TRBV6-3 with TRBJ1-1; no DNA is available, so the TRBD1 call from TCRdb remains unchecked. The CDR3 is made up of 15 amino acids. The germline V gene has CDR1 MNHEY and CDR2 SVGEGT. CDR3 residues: CASSYVPGVNTEAFF.

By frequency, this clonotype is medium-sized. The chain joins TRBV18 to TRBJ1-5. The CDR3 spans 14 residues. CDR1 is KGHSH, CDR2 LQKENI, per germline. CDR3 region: CASSPDGSNQPQHF.

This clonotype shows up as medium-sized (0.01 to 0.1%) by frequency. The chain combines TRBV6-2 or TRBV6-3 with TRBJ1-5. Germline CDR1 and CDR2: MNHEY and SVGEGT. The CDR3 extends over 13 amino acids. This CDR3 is CASSGRALEPQHF.

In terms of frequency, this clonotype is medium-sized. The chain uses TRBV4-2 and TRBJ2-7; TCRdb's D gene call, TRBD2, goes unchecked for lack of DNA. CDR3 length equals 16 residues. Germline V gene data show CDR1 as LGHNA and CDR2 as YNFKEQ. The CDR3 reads CASSQDWPSVSYEQYF.

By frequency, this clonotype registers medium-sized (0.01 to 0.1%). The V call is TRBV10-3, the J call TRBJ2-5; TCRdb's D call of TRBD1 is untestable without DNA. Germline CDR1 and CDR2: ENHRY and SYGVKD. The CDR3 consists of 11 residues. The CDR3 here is CAISGGETQYF.

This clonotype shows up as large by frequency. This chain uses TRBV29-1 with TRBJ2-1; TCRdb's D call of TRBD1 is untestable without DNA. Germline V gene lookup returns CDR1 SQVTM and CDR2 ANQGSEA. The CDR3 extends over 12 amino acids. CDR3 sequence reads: CSVHPGGNEQFF.

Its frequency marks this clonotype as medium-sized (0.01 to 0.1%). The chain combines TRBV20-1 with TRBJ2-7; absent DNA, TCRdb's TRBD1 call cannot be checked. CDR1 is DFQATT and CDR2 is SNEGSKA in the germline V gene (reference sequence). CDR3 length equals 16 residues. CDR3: CSARDWDRGETYEQYF.

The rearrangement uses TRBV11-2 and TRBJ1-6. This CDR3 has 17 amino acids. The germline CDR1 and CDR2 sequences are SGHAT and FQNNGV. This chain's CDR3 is CASSPRDPSSYNSPLHF.

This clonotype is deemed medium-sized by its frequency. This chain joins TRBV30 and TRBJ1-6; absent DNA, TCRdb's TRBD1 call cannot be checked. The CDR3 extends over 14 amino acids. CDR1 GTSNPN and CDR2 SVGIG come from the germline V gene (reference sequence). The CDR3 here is CACDGAGINSPLHF.

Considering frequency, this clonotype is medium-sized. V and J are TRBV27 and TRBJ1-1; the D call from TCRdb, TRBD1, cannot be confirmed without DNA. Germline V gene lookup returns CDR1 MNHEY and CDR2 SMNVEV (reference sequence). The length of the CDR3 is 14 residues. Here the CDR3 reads CASSPGVANTEAFF.

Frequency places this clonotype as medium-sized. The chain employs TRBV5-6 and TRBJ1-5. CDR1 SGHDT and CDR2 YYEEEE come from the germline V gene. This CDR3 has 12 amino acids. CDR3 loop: CASSWGSQPQHF.

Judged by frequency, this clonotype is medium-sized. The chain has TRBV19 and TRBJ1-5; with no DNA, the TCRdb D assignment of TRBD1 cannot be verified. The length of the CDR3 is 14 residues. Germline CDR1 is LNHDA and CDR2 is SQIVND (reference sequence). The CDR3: CASSIWDRNQPQHF.

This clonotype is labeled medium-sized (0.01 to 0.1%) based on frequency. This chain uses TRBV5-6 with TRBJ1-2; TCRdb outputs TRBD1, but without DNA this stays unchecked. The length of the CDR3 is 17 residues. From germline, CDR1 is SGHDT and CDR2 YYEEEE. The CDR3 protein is CASSLAPGTAPNYGYTF.

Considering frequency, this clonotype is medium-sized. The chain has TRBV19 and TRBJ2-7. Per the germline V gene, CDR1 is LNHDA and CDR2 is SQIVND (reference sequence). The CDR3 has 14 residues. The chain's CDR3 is CASSLPGVSYEQYF.

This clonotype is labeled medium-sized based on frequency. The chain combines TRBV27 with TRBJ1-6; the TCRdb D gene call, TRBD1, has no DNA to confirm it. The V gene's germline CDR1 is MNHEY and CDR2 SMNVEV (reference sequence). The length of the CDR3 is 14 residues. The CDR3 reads CASSGTGVTSPLHF.